This TCR beta chain was sequenced in a study of monozygotic twins with inflammatory bowel disease. General study points: Variability in patient repertoires may have come partly from differing immunosuppressive treatments. Reduced clonotype sharing with other individuals was observed in IBD patients relative to healthy twins, especially with disease activity.

Using the 5' RACE reads, TCRdb records one entry per CDR3 protein without DNA. This table lists nearly 450,000 distinct CDR3 sequences. About this clonotype: The antigen remains undetermined.

In germline, CDR1 is SEHNR, CDR2 FQNEAQ (reference sequence). This CDR3 is 15 amino acids long. Per donor there was one draw, yielding a blood sample of approximately 2.5 ml. This receptor was identified in a human donor with ulcerative colitis or Crohn's disease, or a healthy co-twin of an affected twin (not recorded which). The material sequenced was blood. The V call is TRBV7-9, the J call TRBJ1-4; TCRdb's D call, TRBD1, is unchecked because there is no DNA. The CDR3 region is CASSRQGQPNEKLFF.